The 24 T cell receptor beta chains below were found in one sample sequenced in a study of breast tumors, draining lymph nodes, adjacent tissues. Breast cancer patients provided tissue from their axillary draining lymph nodes. MiXCR, applied by TCRdb to the multiplex PCR reads, yields one record per CDR3 protein. The table shows about 270,000 distinct CDR3 sequences, with 30% occurring only once. The sample taken for sequencing was axillary lymph node tissue. Receptor source: a female donor with breast cancer. Some clones in this sample may be carry-over from other donors' samples.

The J gene is TRBJ2-1, the V gene TRBV19; 7 bases map to TRBD1. The ends lost 5 bases at V and 4 bases at J; junction bases unmatched: 8. Germline-derived CDR1 and CDR2 are LNHDA and SQIVND (reference sequence). CDR3 length equals 15 residues. The CDR3 loop reads CASSLQGQMYNEQFF. The CDR3 region has the DNA TGTGCCAGTAGTCTACAGGGACAGATGTACAATGAGCAGTTCTTC.

Concerning this clonotype: It is likely a read error, because the conserved phenylalanine at the end of the CDR3 is missing. The rearrangement uses TRBV11-2 and TRBJ1-2, with 10 bases aligning to TRBD1. The CDR3 is made up of 18 amino acids. CDR1 SGHAT and CDR2 FQNNGV come from the germline V gene. The CDR3 loop reads CTSSLEGGRQGAVDGYTL. The CDR3, as DNA: TGTACCAGCAGCTTAGAGGGGGGGAGACAGGGGGCAGTTGATGGCTACACCTTG.

This chain uses TRBV12-3 or TRBV12-4 with TRBJ2-6; 11 bases map to TRBD2. The CDR3 runs to 21 residues. The V and J ends lost 6 bases and 0 bases, in that order; junction bases with no gene match: 16. The CDR3 nucleotides read TGTGCCAGCAGCCTACTAGCGGGAGTCCCCGGGCTGTGCTCTGGGGCCAACGTCCTGACTTTC. It specifies CASSLLAGVPGLCSGANVLTF.

This clonotype has ten or more counts. This chain links TRBV7-6 with TRBJ2-5; 13 positions agree with TRBD2. The length of the CDR3 is 18 residues. Trimming took 5 bases from V and 2 from J; bases not matched to a gene: 11. Germline assignment: CDR1 SGHVS and CDR2 FNYEAQ. The CDR3, as DNA: TGTGCCAGCAGCCCAGGACTAGCGGGAGTTTTGGGGCAAGAGACCCAGTACTTC. Its translation: CASSPGLAGVLGQETQYF.

Comment on this clonotype: The junction departs from the called germline gene at one end, perhaps through a read error. This chain's CDR3 is CSASGGGEQSF. The CDR3 DNA follows: TGCAGTGCTAGTGGAGGAGGTGAGCAGTCCTTC. This chain uses TRBV20-1 with TRBJ2-1, with D perhaps TRBD2 (5 bases). CDR1 DFQATT and CDR2 SNEGSKA come from the germline V gene (reference sequence). The CDR3 has 11 amino acids.

This clonotype has ten or more counts. The chain combines TRBV20-1 with TRBJ2-1; no clear D. Germline CDR1 is DFQATT and CDR2 is SNEGSKA (reference sequence). The V gene lost 3 bases and the J gene lost 5 bases, with 11 bases spanning the gap. This CDR3 contains 13 residues. The CDR3: CSARSASNNEQFF. Here the CDR3 DNA reads TGCAGTGCTAGGAGCGCGTCGAACAATGAGCAGTTCTTC.

This clonotype was recorded a few times. This chain links TRBV28 with TRBJ1-5, with 8 bases that match TRBD1. Per germline, CDR1 MDHEN and CDR2 SYDVKM. This CDR3 is 16 amino acids long. Trimming at V came to 5 bases and at J to 2 bases, leaving 8 bases not matched to a gene. CDR3 loop: CASSPWTGLGNQPQHF. The CDR3 DNA sequence: TGTGCCAGCAGTCCATGGACAGGGTTGGGCAATCAGCCCCAGCATTTT.

Remarks on this clonotype: A much bigger clone sits one base away, suggesting this may be a read error. V and J are TRBV2 and TRBJ2-1; 9 nucleotides align to TRBD2. The CDR3 covers 16 residues. The germline gives CDR1 SNHLY, CDR2 FYNNEI. CDR3 residues: CASREREVSSYDEQFF. DNA of the CDR3: TGTGCCAGCAGGGAGCGGGAGGTGAGCTCCTACGATGAGCAGTTCTTC.

This clonotype showed up many times. The rearrangement uses TRBV4-3 and TRBJ2-1, with TRBD2 identical over 9 bases. Per germline, CDR1 LGHNA and CDR2 YSLEER. V lost 0 bases, J lost 6 bases, and 6 bases stayed unmatched. The CDR3 sequence is 16 residues long. CDR3 in DNA: TGCGCCAGCAGCCAAGATCCGGGACTAGCAGGCAATGAGCAGTTCTTC. Residues: CASSQDPGLAGNEQFF.

This chain connects TRBV6-5 to TRBJ2-7; the D gene is possibly TRBD2 (6 bases). This CDR3 comprises 14 residues. Germline CDR1 is MNHEY and CDR2 is SVGAGI. V was shortened by 0 bases and J by 3 bases, with 9 bases between the two germline ends. CDR3 residues: CASSYSRTNYEQYF. CDR3 DNA sequence: TGTGCCAGCAGTTACTCGAGGACTAACTACGAGCAGTACTTC.

Remarks on this clonotype: The junction shows a germline mismatch at one end, possibly a read error. V and J are TRBV7-2 and TRBJ2-5; no definite D call. The CDR3 has 13 residues. The germline V gene has CDR1 SGHTA and CDR2 FQGNSA. Here the CDR3 reads CASSRAVQETQCF. The CDR3 DNA reads as TGTGCCAGCAGCAGGGCTGTTCAGGAGACCCAGTGCTTC.

This clonotype was detected many times. This chain links TRBV7-8 with TRBJ2-7; TRBD2 agrees at 10 bases. J lost 0 bases, V lost 8 bases, and 16 bases had no gene match. The CDR3 is 18 amino acids. Germline CDR1 SGHVS, CDR2 FQNEAQ. The DNA of the CDR3 is TGTGCCAGCGCCTTCTCCGGGACTAGCGAATCGTACTCCTACGAGCAGTACTTC. Translating gives CASAFSGTSESYSYEQYF.

This clonotype showed up just a few times. The CDR3 coding sequence is TGTGCCAGCAGTTACGCCCGTGGGGGGGGATATAGCAATCAGCCCCAGCATTTT. Translation gives CASSYARGGGYSNQPQHF. The rearrangement uses TRBV6-6 and TRBJ1-5, with a possible D match to TRBD1 (5 bases). The CDR3 extends over 18 amino acids. V lost 2 bases to trimming and J lost 0 bases, with 17 bases between them. Germline V gene data show CDR1 as MNHNY and CDR2 as SVGAGI (reference sequence).

This chain joins TRBV5-5 and TRBJ2-1; tentative D call: TRBD1 (6 bases). This CDR3 spans 16 amino acids. Between the trimmed V and J ends, which lost 1 base and 0 bases, there was a span of 11 bases. The V gene's germline CDR1 is SGHKS and CDR2 YYEKEE (reference sequence). This CDR3 is CASSLWGTPSYNEQFF. CDR3 DNA sequence: TGTGCCAGCAGCTTGTGGGGGACACCCTCCTACAATGAGCAGTTCTTC.

This sequence joins TRBV7-2 and TRBJ2-5, with D perhaps matching TRBD1 or TRBD2 (7 bases each). CDR1 and CDR2 (germline): SGHTA, FQGNSA. The CDR3 is 13 amino acids. Trimming shortened V by 5 bases and J by 5 bases, and 12 bases separated the two germline ends. For the CDR3, the DNA is TGTGCCAGCAGCCCAGGGGGGGGGGAGACCCAGTACTTC. Residues: CASSPGGGETQYF.

This clonotype appeared a single time. At one boundary the junction diverges from the germline segment, which might be a read error. The chain carries TRBV11-2 and TRBJ2-7; 13 positions match TRBD2. The CDR3 covers 14 residues. CDR1 is SGHAT, CDR2 FQNNGV, per germline. CDR3 region: CVSSPLRTSGREYF. The CDR3 DNA is TGTGTCAGCAGCCCTCTGCGGACTAGCGGGAGAGAGTACTTC.

The V gene is TRBV10-3, the J gene TRBJ1-4, with 10 bases that match TRBD1. The germline V gene has CDR1 ENHRY and CDR2 SYGVKD. This CDR3 has 14 residues. The J segment lost 8 bases and the V segment lost 4 bases, leaving 4 bases of the junction unmatched. CDR3 amino acids: CAISAGTGVEKLFF. The CDR3 nucleotides are TGTGCCATCAGTGCAGGGACAGGGGTCGAAAAACTGTTTTTT.

This clonotype was detected many times. This chain joins TRBV3-1 and TRBJ2-1; 10 bases agree with TRBD2. V was pared by 0 bases and J by 7 bases, with 6 bases of the junction left unmatched. Germline CDR1 is LGHDT and CDR2 is YNNKEL (reference sequence). This CDR3 is built from 16 residues. CDR3 sequence reads: CASSQDGLAAGNEQFF. In DNA, the CDR3 is TGTGCCAGCAGCCAAGACGGACTAGCGGCGGGAAATGAGCAGTTCTTC.

CDR3 region: CATSSWDTEAFF. The DNA for the CDR3 is TGTGCCACCTCTTCCTGGGACACTGAAGCTTTCTTT. The V and J genes are TRBV14 and TRBJ1-1; D gene unclear. Germline CDR1 and CDR2: SGHDN and FVKESK. Trimming took 10 bases from V and 3 from J, leaving 12 bases between them. The CDR3 is made up of 12 amino acids.

This clonotype has at least ten counts. The CDR3 protein is CSARSPAGVGNPTGELFF. The CDR3 DNA is TGCAGTGCTAGATCTCCAGCGGGAGTAGGTAATCCCACCGGGGAGCTGTTTTTT. This chain joins TRBV20-1 and TRBJ2-2, with 8 bases fitting TRBD2. Trimming at V came to 2 bases and at J to 4 bases, leaving 15 bases not matched to a gene. Germline CDR1 reads DFQATT; CDR2 reads SNEGSKA (reference sequence). The CDR3 runs 18 residues.

This clonotype was observed at least ten times. The junction departs from germline at one end; a sequencing error may be responsible. The chain uses TRBV7-7 and TRBJ2-5; 9 bases align to TRBD2. CDR1 and CDR2 (germline): SSHAT, FNYEAQ (reference sequence). The CDR3 has 14 amino acids. CDR3 sequence reads: CASSLAGLAETQYF. DNA of the CDR3: TGTGCTAGCAGCTTAGCCGGACTAGCGGAGACCCAGTACTTC. Looking up the rest from reference TRBV7-7 and TRBJ2-5 gives the full variable domain: GAGVSQSPRYKVTKRGQDVTLRCDPISSHATLYWYQQALGQGPEFLTYFNYEAQPDKSGLPSDRFSAERPEGSISTLTIQRTEQRDSAMYRCASSLAGLAETQYFGPGTRLLVL.

This clonotype showed up many times. The chain couples TRBV20-1 to TRBJ2-7; perhaps TRBD2 as D (5 bases). This CDR3 has 14 amino acids. CDR1 and CDR2 (germline): DFQATT, SNEGSKA (reference sequence). The V end was cut by 0 bases, the J end by 4 bases, with 13 bases between. The CDR3 here is CSARDLMRTYEQYF. Written as DNA, the CDR3 is TGCAGTGCTAGAGATCTCATGAGGACTTACGAGCAGTACTTC.

Concerning this clonotype itself: Given a much more abundant clone one base away, this may be a read error. The J gene is TRBJ2-1, the V gene TRBV12-3 or TRBV12-4; 8 bases match TRBD2. There are 15 residues in the CDR3. The CDR3 DNA follows: TGTGCCAGCAGTCCCGGGGGGACTAGAGGCAATGGGCAGTTCTTC. This encodes CASSPGGTRGNGQFF.

CDR3 amino acids: CASSQTDSRGTEAFF. The CDR3 DNA sequence: TGCGCCAGCAGCCAAACAGACAGCAGGGGCACTGAAGCTTTCTTT. The chain uses TRBV4-3 and TRBJ1-1, with D possibly TRBD1 on 6 matching bases. There are 15 residues in the CDR3. Looked up from germline, CDR1 is LGHNA and CDR2 is YSLEER. V was shortened by 2 bases and J by 4 bases, with 14 bases between the two germline ends.